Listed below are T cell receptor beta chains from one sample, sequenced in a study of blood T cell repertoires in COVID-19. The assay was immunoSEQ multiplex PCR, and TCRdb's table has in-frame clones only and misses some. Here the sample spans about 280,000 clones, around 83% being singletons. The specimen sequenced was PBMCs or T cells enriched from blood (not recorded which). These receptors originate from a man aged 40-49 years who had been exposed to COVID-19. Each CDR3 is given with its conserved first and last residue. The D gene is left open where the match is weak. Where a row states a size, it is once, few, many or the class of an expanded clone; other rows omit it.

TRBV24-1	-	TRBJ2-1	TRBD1	TGTGCCACCCAGGGGGCAGGGTCCTACAATGAGCAGTTCTTC	CATQGAGSYNEQFF
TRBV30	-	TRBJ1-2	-	TGTGCCTGGCTCTCTTCTTATGGCTACACCTTC	CAWLSSYGYTF
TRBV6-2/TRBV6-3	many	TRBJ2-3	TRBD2	TGTGCCAGCAGCCCGGGACTAGACACAGATACGCAGTATTTT	CASSPGLDTDTQYF
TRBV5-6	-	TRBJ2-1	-	TGTGCCAGCAGCACGACCTCAAGCGGGCGATTCTACAATGAGCAGTTCTTC	CASSTTSSGRFYNEQFF
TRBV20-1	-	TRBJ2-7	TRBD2	TGCAGTGCTAGTGAGTCTAGCGGGATCTACGAGCAGTACTTC	CSASESSGIYEQYF
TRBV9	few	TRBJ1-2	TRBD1	TGTGCCAGCAGCCCCTCACAGGGGAACTATGGCTACACCTTC	CASSPSQGNYGYTF
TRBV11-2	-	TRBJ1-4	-	TGTGCCAGCAACTTTGGGTTCGGGTCTAATGAAAAACTGTTTTTT	CASNFGFGSNEKLFF
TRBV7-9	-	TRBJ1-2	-	TGTGCCAGCAGCTTGGAGGGTGGCTACACCTTC	CASSLEGGYTF
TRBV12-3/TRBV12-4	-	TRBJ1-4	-	TGTGCCAGCAGTCCCCCCGATGAAAAACTGTTTTTT	CASSPPDEKLFF
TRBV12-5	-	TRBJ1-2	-	TGTGCTAGTGGTTTGCTCACGCGGCGGTCAGGCTACACCTTC	CASGLLTRRSGYTF
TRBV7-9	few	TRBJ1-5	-	TGTGCCAGCAGCTCAGGCCGGGACAATCAGCCCCAGCATTTT	CASSSGRDNQPQHF
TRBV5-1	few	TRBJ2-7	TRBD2	TGCGCCAGCAGCCGACGGACTAGCGGGATCAACGAGCAGTACTTC	CASSRRTSGINEQYF
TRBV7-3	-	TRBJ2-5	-	TGTGCCAGCAGCTCCCTGGACAGAGAGACCCAGTACTTC	CASSSLDRETQYF
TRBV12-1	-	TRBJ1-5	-	TGTGCCAGCCTACACCGCACGTTCCCAGGGCCCCCCAGGCAGCCCCAGCATTTT	CASLHRTFPGPPRQPQHF
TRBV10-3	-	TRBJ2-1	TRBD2	TGTGCCATCAGTGAGGGGACTAGCGGGAGAAATGAGCAGTTCTTC	CAISEGTSGRNEQFF
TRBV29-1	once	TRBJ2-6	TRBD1	TGCAGCGTAACCGGGACAGGCCTCTCTGGGGCCAACGTCCTGACTTTC	CSVTGTGLSGANVLTF
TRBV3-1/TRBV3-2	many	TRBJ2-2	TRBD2	TGTGCCAGCAGCCACCTAGCGGGAACCGGGGAGCTGTTTTTT	CASSHLAGTGELFF
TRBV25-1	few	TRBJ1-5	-	TGTGCCAGCACCGAAGGGGGGGAGCAGCCCCAGCATTTT	CASTEGGEQPQHF
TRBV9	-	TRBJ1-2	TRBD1	TGTGCCAGCAGCGTAGACGGCACAGGGGGCTCCTATGGCTACACCTTC	CASSVDGTGGSYGYTF
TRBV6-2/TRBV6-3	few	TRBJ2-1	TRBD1	TGTGCCAGCAGTCCCGGGACAGGCTACAATGAGCAGTTCTTC	CASSPGTGYNEQFF
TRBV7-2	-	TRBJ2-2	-	TGTGCCAGCAGCTTAGTGGCAGCGAACACCGGGGAGCTGTTTTTT	CASSLVAANTGELFF
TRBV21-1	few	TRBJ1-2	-	TGTGCCAGCAGCAAAGCGCCACAGCCCCGGCGTGGCTACACCTTC	CASSKAPQPRRGYTF
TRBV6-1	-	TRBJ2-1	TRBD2	TGTGCCAGCAGTGACGCGCTTATTGGGCTAGCGGGAGTCAATGAGCAGTTCTTC	CASSDALIGLAGVNEQFF
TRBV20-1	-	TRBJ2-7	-	TGCAGTGCTAGTGGTGTAAGAGGGTTCTCCTACGAGCAGTACTTC	CSASGVRGFSYEQYF
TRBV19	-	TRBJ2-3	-	TGTGCCAGTAGTATAGTTCGGGGGAGCGTCCGAAATACGCAGTATTTT	CASSIVRGSVRNTQYF
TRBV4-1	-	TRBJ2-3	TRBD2	TGCGCCAGCAGCCCGGTAGGACTAGCCGAAGTGGATACGCAGTATTTT	CASSPVGLAEVDTQYF
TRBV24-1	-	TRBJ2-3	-	TGTGCCACCAGTTCTCGGGACATGAACACAGATACGCAGTATTTT	CATSSRDMNTDTQYF
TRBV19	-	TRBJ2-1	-	TGTGCCAGTAGTGAGGAGCGGGCGAGCTCCTACAATGAGCAGTTCTTC	CASSEERASSYNEQFF
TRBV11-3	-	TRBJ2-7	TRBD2	TGTGCCAGCAGCTTAAGTTGGACTAGTAACGAGCAGTACTTC	CASSLSWTSNEQYF
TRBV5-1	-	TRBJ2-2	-	TGCGCCAGCAGCTCCAGGGAGAACACCGGGGAGCTGTTTTTT	CASSSRENTGELFF
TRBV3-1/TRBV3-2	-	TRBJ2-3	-	TGTGCCAGCAGTCGCTCCCAACGAGTAGATACGCAGTATTTT	CASSRSQRVDTQYF
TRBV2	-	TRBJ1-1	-	TGTGCCAGCACCCAGGGCGGGGAATTCACTGAAGCTTTCTTT	CASTQGGEFTEAFF
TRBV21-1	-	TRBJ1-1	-	TGTGCCAGCAGCGAAGACAGGGTGAACACTGAAGCTTTCTTT	CASSEDRVNTEAFF
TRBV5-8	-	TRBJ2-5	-	TGTGCCAGCAGCTTCCAGGGGCCGGGAGAGACCCAGTACTTC	CASSFQGPGETQYF
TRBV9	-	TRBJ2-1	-	TGTGCCAGCAGCCCCCCCCCATACAATGAGCAGTTCTTC	CASSPPPYNEQFF